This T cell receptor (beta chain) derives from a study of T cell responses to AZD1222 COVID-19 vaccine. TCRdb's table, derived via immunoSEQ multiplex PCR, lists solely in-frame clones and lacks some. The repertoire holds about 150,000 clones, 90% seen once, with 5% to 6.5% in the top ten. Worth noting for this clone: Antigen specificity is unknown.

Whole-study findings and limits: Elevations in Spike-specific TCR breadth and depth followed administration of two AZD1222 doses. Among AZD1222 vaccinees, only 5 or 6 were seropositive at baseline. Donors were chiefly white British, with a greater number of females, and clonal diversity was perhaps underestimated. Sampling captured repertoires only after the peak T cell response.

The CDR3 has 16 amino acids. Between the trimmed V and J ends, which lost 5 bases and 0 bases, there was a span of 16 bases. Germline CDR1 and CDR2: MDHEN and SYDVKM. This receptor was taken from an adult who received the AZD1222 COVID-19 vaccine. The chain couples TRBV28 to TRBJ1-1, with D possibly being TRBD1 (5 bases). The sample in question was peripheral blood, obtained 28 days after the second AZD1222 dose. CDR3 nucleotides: TGTGCCAGCAGTCAAGCGGAGGGCAGGGTGAACACTGAAGCTTTCTTT. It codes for CASSQAEGRVNTEAFF. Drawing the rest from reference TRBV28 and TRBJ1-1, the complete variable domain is DVKVTQSSRYLVKRTGEKVFLECVQDMDHENMFWYRQDPGLGLRLIYFSYDVKMKEKGDIPEGYSVSREKKERFSLILESASTNQTSMYLCASSQAEGRVNTEAFFGQGTRLTVV.